This is a list of T cell receptor beta chains from one sample in a study of blood T cell repertoires in COVID-19. The data were produced by immunoSEQ multiplex PCR, yet TCRdb's version contains in-frame clones alone and is incomplete. The sample includes approximately 300,000 clones, around 82% seen only once; the top ten take about 1.2%. Sequences were obtained from peripheral blood. The receptor set was obtained from a woman aged 45-59 years with acute or convalescent COVID-19. Both conserved end residues are trimmed from each CDR3. The order of the fields is J gene, clone size, V gene, CDR3 length, CDR3 protein. Clone size is stated in some rows and not others, as once, few, many or a class when expanded.

j_call: TRBJ2-1; clone_size: NA; v_call: TRBV24-1; cdr3_length: 14; cdr3_aa: ATSDSNADSYNEQF
j_call: TRBJ1-2; clone_size: NA; v_call: TRBV18; cdr3_length: 13; cdr3_aa: ASSPSGPLGDGYT
j_call: TRBJ1-1; clone_size: once; v_call: TRBV18; cdr3_length: 15; cdr3_aa: ASSPPSLGVLDTEAF
j_call: TRBJ1-2; clone_size: NA; v_call: TRBV19; cdr3_length: 11; cdr3_aa: ASLSPANYGYT
j_call: TRBJ1-1; clone_size: NA; v_call: TRBV10-3; cdr3_length: 10; cdr3_aa: ASGVGNTEAF
j_call: TRBJ1-1; clone_size: NA; v_call: TRBV27; cdr3_length: 13; cdr3_aa: ASGEFDRPNTEAF
j_call: TRBJ1-1; clone_size: NA; v_call: TRBV5-1; cdr3_length: 13; cdr3_aa: ASSLSGTGNTEAF
j_call: TRBJ1-1; clone_size: NA; v_call: TRBV29-1; cdr3_length: 11; cdr3_aa: SALGGSVTEAF
j_call: TRBJ1-4; clone_size: NA; v_call: TRBV11-2; cdr3_length: 12; cdr3_aa: ASSLEGRSEKLF
j_call: TRBJ2-1; clone_size: NA; v_call: TRBV5-6; cdr3_length: 12; cdr3_aa: ASSLGTIGGEQF
j_call: TRBJ2-7; clone_size: NA; v_call: TRBV5-4; cdr3_length: 11; cdr3_aa: ASSLGAGNEQY
j_call: TRBJ2-1; clone_size: NA; v_call: TRBV4-3; cdr3_length: 15; cdr3_aa: ASSQDLAGGSYNEQF
j_call: TRBJ1-3; clone_size: NA; v_call: TRBV5-5; cdr3_length: 13; cdr3_aa: ASSVNRGSGNTIY
j_call: TRBJ2-3; clone_size: many; v_call: TRBV2; cdr3_length: 10; cdr3_aa: ASSVLPDTQY
j_call: TRBJ2-3; clone_size: once; v_call: TRBV5-4; cdr3_length: 12; cdr3_aa: ASSFPGGTDTQY
j_call: TRBJ1-1; clone_size: NA; v_call: TRBV24-1; cdr3_length: 11; cdr3_aa: ATSQGSNTEAF
j_call: TRBJ2-5; clone_size: NA; v_call: TRBV7-6; cdr3_length: 12; cdr3_aa: ASSLLTGSETQY
j_call: TRBJ1-1; clone_size: NA; v_call: TRBV6-2/TRBV6-3; cdr3_length: 10; cdr3_aa: ASSARDRTAF
j_call: TRBJ2-5; clone_size: NA; v_call: TRBV15; cdr3_length: 12; cdr3_aa: ATSSSTGTETQY
j_call: TRBJ2-5; clone_size: NA; v_call: TRBV6-5; cdr3_length: 13; cdr3_aa: ASSWTGITQETQY
j_call: TRBJ1-6; clone_size: NA; v_call: TRBV19; cdr3_length: 13; cdr3_aa: ASKKDRGRNSPLH
j_call: TRBJ1-1; clone_size: NA; v_call: TRBV9; cdr3_length: 13; cdr3_aa: ASSVATGTNTEAF
j_call: TRBJ1-1; clone_size: few; v_call: TRBV30; cdr3_length: 11; cdr3_aa: AWRTESNTEAF
j_call: TRBJ1-6; clone_size: NA; v_call: TRBV19; cdr3_length: 14; cdr3_aa: ASSPEGGQEYSPLH
j_call: TRBJ2-2; clone_size: NA; v_call: TRBV9; cdr3_length: 14; cdr3_aa: ASSVELRRNTGELF
j_call: TRBJ1-1; clone_size: NA; v_call: TRBV5-5; cdr3_length: 14; cdr3_aa: ASSLEGGRATTEAF
j_call: TRBJ1-1; clone_size: NA; v_call: TRBV5-1; cdr3_length: 15; cdr3_aa: ASSLMKSPGVFTEAF
j_call: TRBJ1-4; clone_size: NA; v_call: TRBV2; cdr3_length: 14; cdr3_aa: ASSRVSSTTNEKLF
j_call: TRBJ1-1; clone_size: NA; v_call: TRBV9; cdr3_length: 13; cdr3_aa: ASSGDRGRNTEAF
j_call: TRBJ1-3; clone_size: NA; v_call: TRBV7-2; cdr3_length: 14; cdr3_aa: ASSEDGTISGNTIY
j_call: TRBJ1-5; clone_size: few; v_call: TRBV19; cdr3_length: 9; cdr3_aa: ATGVFQPQH
j_call: TRBJ2-1; clone_size: NA; v_call: TRBV6-4; cdr3_length: 12; cdr3_aa: ASSEEAGGGEQF
j_call: TRBJ1-4; clone_size: NA; v_call: TRBV3-1/TRBV3-2; cdr3_length: 12; cdr3_aa: ASSQGPLNEKLF
j_call: TRBJ2-3; clone_size: NA; v_call: TRBV7-2; cdr3_length: 11; cdr3_aa: ASNKGVQDTQY
j_call: TRBJ1-6; clone_size: few; v_call: TRBV6-2/TRBV6-3; cdr3_length: 11; cdr3_aa: ASSPQGTEPLH
j_call: TRBJ1-1; clone_size: NA; v_call: TRBV6-5; cdr3_length: 13; cdr3_aa: AVHHSIGGNTEAF
j_call: TRBJ2-2; clone_size: NA; v_call: TRBV7-7; cdr3_length: 13; cdr3_aa: ASSSSGGSTGELF
j_call: TRBJ1-2; clone_size: NA; v_call: TRBV10-3; cdr3_length: 12; cdr3_aa: AISEPDRLYGYT
j_call: TRBJ1-3; clone_size: few; v_call: TRBV14; cdr3_length: 13; cdr3_aa: ASSQGRSSGNTIY
j_call: TRBJ2-7; clone_size: NA; v_call: TRBV18; cdr3_length: 11; cdr3_aa: ASSPGQDYEQY
j_call: TRBJ2-3; clone_size: NA; v_call: TRBV30; cdr3_length: 11; cdr3_aa: AWSAYGGDTQY
j_call: TRBJ1-2; clone_size: NA; v_call: TRBV7-2; cdr3_length: 12; cdr3_aa: ASSLAGSGDGYT
j_call: TRBJ2-2; clone_size: NA; v_call: TRBV4-3; cdr3_length: 14; cdr3_aa: ASSQVLTGNTGELF
j_call: TRBJ2-5; clone_size: NA; v_call: TRBV6-6; cdr3_length: 14; cdr3_aa: ASTLVASTRGETQY
j_call: TRBJ2-5; clone_size: NA; v_call: TRBV6-2/TRBV6-3; cdr3_length: 15; cdr3_aa: ASSSPQDRGLQETQY
j_call: TRBJ1-1; clone_size: NA; v_call: TRBV6-4; cdr3_length: 14; cdr3_aa: ASSEGFGEMNTEAF
j_call: TRBJ2-7; clone_size: NA; v_call: TRBV7-2; cdr3_length: 14; cdr3_aa: ASSVFGTSGRLEQY
j_call: TRBJ2-7; clone_size: NA; v_call: TRBV10-3; cdr3_length: 13; cdr3_aa: AISQGSGQGYEQY